Following are 18 T cell receptor beta chains from one sample sequenced in a study of blood T cell repertoires in COVID-19. TCRdb's copy holds only in-frame clones and misses some; the assay was immunoSEQ multiplex PCR. The profile shows under 150,000 clones, roughly 84% of them singletons. Specimen: PBMCs or T cells enriched from blood (not recorded which). These receptors were taken from a man aged 45-65 years in a cohort exposed to, infected with or recovered from COVID-19 (not recorded which).

The chain couples TRBV5-5 to TRBJ2-2; 10 nucleotides align to TRBD2. V shed 4 bases, J shed 0 bases, and the junction held 3 bases outside the gene matches. The CDR3 runs 16 residues. CDR1 and CDR2 (germline): SGHKS, YYEKEE (reference sequence). The CDR3 DNA is TGTGCCAGCAGCAAAGGGACTAGCGCGAACACCGGGGAGCTGTTTTTT. It yields the protein CASSKGTSANTGELFF.

V gene TRBV9 combines with J gene TRBJ1-3; possible D gene TRBD1, 5 bases. This CDR3 spans 14 amino acids. The germline CDR1 and CDR2 sequences are SGDLS and YYNGEE. The V end was cut by 6 bases, the J end by 0 bases, with 10 bases between. In DNA form, the CDR3 reads TGTGCCAGCATCGGGGGGTACTCTGGAAACACCATATATTTT. Translated, it gives CASIGGYSGNTIYF.

This clone was observed a single time. The rearrangement joins TRBV4-1 to TRBJ1-5; possibly TRBD1 for D (6 bases). Trimming cost V 4 bases and J 4 bases, with 8 bases left between them. Germline CDR1 and CDR2: MGHRA and YSYEKL. The CDR3 loop spans 13 amino acids. The chain's CDR3 is CASSRTVNQPQHF. CDR3 coding DNA: TGCGCCAGCAGCCGGACAGTGAATCAGCCCCAGCATTTT.

J is TRBJ2-2 and V is TRBV18; no clear D gene. The CDR3 has 13 residues. Trimming took off 3 bases at V and 5 bases at J, with 7 bases between the two ends. CDR1 is KGHSH and CDR2 is LQKENI in the germline V gene. CDR3 loop: CASSPSVTGELFF. The CDR3 coding sequence is TGTGCCAGCTCACCTTCCGTAACCGGGGAGCTGTTTTTT.

The genes are TRBV19 and TRBJ1-6; the match to TRBD1 covers 7 bases. The germline gives CDR1 LNHDA, CDR2 SQIVND (reference sequence). This CDR3 comprises 15 residues. J lost 0 bases, V lost 7 bases, and 3 bases had no gene match. The CDR3, as DNA: TGTGCCAGTAACCGGGACAGCTCCTATAATTCACCCCTCCACTTT. Protein sequence: CASNRDSSYNSPLHF.

The chain employs TRBV3-1 (or the pseudogene TRBV3-2) and TRBJ2-2, with D possibly matching TRBD2 (6 bases). CDR3 length: 16 residues. V was pared by 4 bases and J by 1 base, with 13 bases between. Germline CDR1 is LGHDT and CDR2 is YNNKEL (reference sequence). DNA for the CDR3: TGTGCCAGCAGCCGTTTTGGAGGGGAGAACACCGGGGAGCTGTTTTTT. This sequence encodes CASSRFGGENTGELFF.

The V gene is TRBV18, the J gene TRBJ2-2, with unresolved D. Between the trimmed V and J ends, which lost 6 bases and 3 bases, there was a span of 14 bases. Germline assignment: CDR1 KGHSH and CDR2 LQKENI. This CDR3 is built from 15 residues. CDR3 region: CASSLVRADTGELFF. The CDR3 DNA follows: TGTGCCAGCTCTTTGGTTCGCGCGGACACCGGGGAGCTGTTTTTT. The full variable domain, in which reference TRBV18 and TRBJ2-2 provide the parts outside the CDR3, is NAGVMQNPRHLVRRRGQEARLRCSPMKGHSHVYWYRQLPEEGLKFMVYLQKENIIDESGMPKERFSAEFPKEGPSILRIQQVVRGDSAAYFCASSLVRADTGELFFGEGSRLTVL.

The CDR3 DNA is TGTGCCAGCAGCTTTGATGGACTAGTAAACAATGAGCAGTTCTTC. As protein: CASSFDGLVNNEQFF. The chain has TRBV28 and TRBJ2-1; 7 bases are a match to TRBD2. There are 15 residues in the CDR3. CDR1 is MDHEN and CDR2 is SYDVKM in the germline V gene. V shed 6 bases and J 5 bases; nucleotides not matched to a gene: 10. Filled out from reference TRBV28 and TRBJ2-1, the complete variable domain reads DVKVTQSSRYLVKRTGEKVFLECVQDMDHENMFWYRQDPGLGLRLIYFSYDVKMKEKGDIPEGYSVSREKKERFSLILESASTNQTSMYLCASSFDGLVNNEQFFGPGTRLTVL.

The V call is TRBV13, the J call TRBJ2-7; D is perhaps TRBD2 (6 bases). The germline V gene has CDR1 PRHDT and CDR2 FYEKMQ (reference sequence). Trimming stripped 5 bases from V and 1 base from J, with 18 bases between. The CDR3 consists of 16 residues. The CDR3 spells CASSLGGNPASYEQYF. CDR3 nucleotide sequence: TGTGCCAGCAGCCTTGGGGGGAACCCAGCTTCCTACGAGCAGTACTTC.

This chain connects TRBV19 to TRBJ2-7, with 12 bases identical to TRBD2. The CDR3 sequence is 14 residues long. CDR1 is LNHDA and CDR2 is SQIVND in the germline V gene (reference sequence). The V segment lost 5 bases and the J segment 2 bases; nucleotides outside the gene matches: 1. In DNA, the CDR3 is TGTGCCAGTAGTGGACTAGCGGGAACCTACGAGCAGTACTTC. It codes for CASSGLAGTYEQYF. Full variable domain (outside the CDR3, taken from reference TRBV19 and TRBJ2-7): DGGITQSPKYLFRKEGQNVTLSCEQNLNHDAMYWYRQDPGQGLRLIYYSQIVNDFQKGDIAEGYSVSREKKESFPLTVTSAQKNPTAFYLCASSGLAGTYEQYFGPGTRLTVT.

The chain carries TRBV11-3 and TRBJ2-1; no definite D call. The CDR3 consists of 12 residues. The germline V gene has CDR1 SGHNT and CDR2 YENEEA. Trimming took off 5 bases at V and 6 bases at J, with 8 bases between the two ends. The CDR3 sequence is CASSLKSNEQFF. The CDR3 DNA reads TGTGCCAGCAGCCTAAAGAGCAATGAGCAGTTCTTC.

J is TRBJ1-6 and V is TRBV7-2, with a possible D match to TRBD1 (5 bases). The CDR3 runs 14 residues. V lost 3 bases and J lost 9, with 12 bases in between. The germline gives CDR1 SGHTA, CDR2 FQGNSA. CDR3 coding DNA: TGTGCCAGCAGCTTCGCAGGGAGGGGTTCACCCCTCCACTTT. This encodes CASSFAGRGSPLHF.

The chain links TRBV19 to TRBJ2-1, with D maybe TRBD2 (6 bases). The ends were cut back, 11 bases at V and 0 bases at J, with 17 bases in the middle. The CDR3 is 15 residues long. Germline V gene data show CDR1 as LNHDA and CDR2 as SQIVND (reference sequence). CDR3 bases: TGTGCCTCCCGGTCGGGGACTGGCTCCTACAATGAGCAGTTCTTC. Translation: CASRSGTGSYNEQFF.

V is TRBV2 and J is TRBJ2-7; TRBD1 matches at 7 bases. The CDR3 spans 14 residues. Germline loops: CDR1 SNHLY, CDR2 FYNNEI. Trimming cost V 7 bases and J 2 bases; bases outside gene matches: 8. This CDR3 is CASIPGTDTYEQYF. The CDR3 DNA reads TGTGCCAGCATCCCCGGGACAGATACCTACGAGCAGTACTTC.

The chain carries TRBV19 and TRBJ2-1; 15 nucleotides line up with TRBD2. Germline CDR1 reads LNHDA; CDR2 reads SQIVND (reference sequence). The CDR3 loop spans 13 amino acids. Trimming took 9 bases from V and 14 from J; bases not matched to a gene: 8. This CDR3 is CASKRTSGGAKFF. CDR3 coding DNA: TGTGCCAGCAAAAGGACTAGCGGGGGGGCAAAGTTCTTC. Based on the CDR3 plus reference TRBV19 and TRBJ2-1, the full variable domain is DGGITQSPKYLFRKEGQNVTLSCEQNLNHDAMYWYRQDPGQGLRLIYYSQIVNDFQKGDIAEGYSVSREKKESFPLTVTSAQKNPTAFYLCASKRTSGGAKFFGPGTRLTVL.

The chain combines TRBV18 with TRBJ2-5; no clear D. Germline assignment: CDR1 KGHSH and CDR2 LQKENI. The CDR3 contains 11 residues. CDR3 sequence reads: CASSREETQYF. CDR3 sequence (DNA): TGTGCTTCCTCCCGAGAAGAGACCCAGTACTTC.

The CDR3 coding sequence is TGTGCCAGCTCTCGCGGACAGGGCAATCAGCCCCAGCATTTT. It is translated as CASSRGQGNQPQHF. The chain joins TRBV18 to TRBJ1-5; 7 bases fit TRBD1. Losses at the gene ends were 6 bases for V and 2 bases for J; bases not matched to a gene: 4. Germline CDR1 is KGHSH and CDR2 is LQKENI. The CDR3 is 14 amino acids.

This clone was detected once. V gene TRBV7-9 combines with J gene TRBJ1-2, with a weak D call TRBD1 (5 bases). The length of the CDR3 is 11 residues. Trimming took 10 bases from V and 6 from J, leaving 12 bases between them. In germline, CDR1 is SEHNR, CDR2 FQNEAQ (reference sequence). CDR3 sequence: CANDSPDGYTF. The CDR3 DNA reads TGTGCCAACGACAGTCCGGATGGCTACACCTTC.